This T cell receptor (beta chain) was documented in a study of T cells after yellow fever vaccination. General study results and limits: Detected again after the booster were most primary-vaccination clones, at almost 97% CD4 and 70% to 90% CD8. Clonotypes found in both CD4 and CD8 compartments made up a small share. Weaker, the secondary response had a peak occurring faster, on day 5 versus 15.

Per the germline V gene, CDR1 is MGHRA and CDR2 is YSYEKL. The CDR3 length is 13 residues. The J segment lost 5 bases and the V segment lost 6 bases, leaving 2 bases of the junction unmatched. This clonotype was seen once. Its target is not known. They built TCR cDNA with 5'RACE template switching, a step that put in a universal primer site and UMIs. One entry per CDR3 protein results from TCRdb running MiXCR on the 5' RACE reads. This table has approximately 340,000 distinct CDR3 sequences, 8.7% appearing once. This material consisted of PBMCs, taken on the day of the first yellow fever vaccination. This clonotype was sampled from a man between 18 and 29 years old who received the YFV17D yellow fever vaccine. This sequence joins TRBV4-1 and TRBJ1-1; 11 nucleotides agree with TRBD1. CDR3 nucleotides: TGCGCCAGCAGGGACAGGGGGCAAACTGAAGCTTTCTTT. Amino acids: CASRDRGQTEAFF.